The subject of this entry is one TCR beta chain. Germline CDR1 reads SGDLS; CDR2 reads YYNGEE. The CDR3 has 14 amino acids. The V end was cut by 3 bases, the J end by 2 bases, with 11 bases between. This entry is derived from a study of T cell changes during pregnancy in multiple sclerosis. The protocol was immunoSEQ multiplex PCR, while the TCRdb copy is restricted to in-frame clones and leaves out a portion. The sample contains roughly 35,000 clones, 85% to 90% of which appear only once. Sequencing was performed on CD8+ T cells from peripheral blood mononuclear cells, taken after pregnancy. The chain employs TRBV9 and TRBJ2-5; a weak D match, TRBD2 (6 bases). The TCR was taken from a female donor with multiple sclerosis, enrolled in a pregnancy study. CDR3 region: CASSDAGTQETQYF. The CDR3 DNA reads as TGTGCCAGCAGCGATGCCGGGACTCAAGAGACCCAGTACTTC.